A single sample gave rise to the 14 T cell receptor beta chains below, sequenced in a study of cytomegalovirus exposure and HLA in healthy donors. The PCR made use of 60 Vbeta and 13 Jbeta primers. TCRdb's table, derived via immunoSEQ multiplex PCR, lists solely in-frame clones and lacks some. The sample lists about 120,000 clones; around 79% were seen once. The sample comprised PBMCs. These receptors came from a woman between 25 and 40 years old in good health and CMV-seropositive.

The table lists this clone with a few counts. The V and J genes are TRBV5-1 and TRBJ1-2; TRBD1 is a possible D gene (6 bases). With 4 bases removed from V and 4 bases from J, the gap between germline ends came to 20 bases. Germline V gene sequence: CDR1 SGHRS, CDR2 YFSETQ. This CDR3 comprises 16 residues. The CDR3 protein is CASSDGTNRAGYGYTF. The CDR3 DNA follows: TGCGCCAGCAGCGATGGAACTAACAGGGCTGGCTATGGCTACACCTTC.

The chain recombines TRBV27 with TRBJ2-5; TRBD2 matches 9 bases. Per germline, CDR1 MNHEY and CDR2 SMNVEV (reference sequence). The CDR3 has 16 amino acids. V dropped 3 bases and J dropped 5; count of bases not matched to a gene: 10. The DNA of the CDR3 is TGTGCCAGCAGTTTGACCCATGCGGGGGGGCGGGAGACCCAGTACTTC. Amino acid sequence: CASSLTHAGGRETQYF.

The chain combines TRBV7-9 with TRBJ1-1; TRBD1 agrees at 9 bases. The J segment lost 0 bases and the V segment lost 5 bases, leaving 10 bases of the junction unmatched. The CDR3 sequence is 17 residues long. The germline V gene encodes CDR1 SEHNR and CDR2 FQNEAQ (reference sequence). The CDR3 sequence: CASSPSSGQGLNTEAFF. In nucleotides, the CDR3 is TGTGCCAGCAGCCCAAGCTCGGGACAGGGCTTGAACACTGAAGCTTTCTTT.

The chain is built from TRBV11-2 and TRBJ2-3, with 9 bases matching TRBD2. With V trimmed by 0 bases and J by 13 bases, 2 bases remained unmatched. The CDR3 consists of 12 residues. CDR1 SGHAT and CDR2 FQNNGV come from the germline V gene. CDR3 residues: CASSLDRTSEYF. The CDR3 bases are TGTGCCAGCAGCTTAGATAGGACTAGCGAGTATTTT.

The CDR3 is CASSRQRQTFSYEQYF. The DNA of the CDR3 is TGTGCCAGCAGCCGTCAGCGGCAGACGTTCTCCTACGAGCAGTACTTC. This chain connects TRBV5-5 to TRBJ2-7; D might be TRBD2 (5 bases). V lost 4 bases, J lost 0 bases, and 17 bases lay in between. Germline V gene lookup returns CDR1 SGHKS and CDR2 YYEKEE (reference sequence). There are 16 residues in the CDR3. Drawing the rest from reference TRBV5-5 and TRBJ2-7, the complete variable domain is DAGVTQSPTHLIKTRGQQVTLRCSPISGHKSVSWYQQVLGQGPQFIFQYYEKEERGRGNFPDRFSARQFPNYSSELNVNALLLGDSALYLCASSRQRQTFSYEQYFGPGTRLTVT.

This rearrangement joins TRBV4-2 to TRBJ2-3; perhaps TRBD2 as D (6 bases). Trimming shortened V by 0 bases and J by 4 bases, and 17 bases separated the two germline ends. Germline loops: CDR1 LGHNA, CDR2 YNFKEQ. The CDR3 covers 17 residues. CDR3 nucleotide sequence: TGTGCCAGCAGCCAAGATCGGAGGGGTCTCCCCCCAGATACGCAGTATTTT. Encoded protein: CASSQDRRGLPPDTQYF.

J is TRBJ2-5 and V is TRBV29-1, with TRBD2 as a possible D gene (5 bases). The CDR3 loop spans 14 amino acids. CDR1 is SQVTM and CDR2 is ANQGSEA in the germline V gene. The V gene lost 7 bases and the J gene lost 3 bases, with 18 bases spanning the gap. The CDR3: CSGAPQTEEETQYF. The CDR3 DNA sequence: TGCAGCGGGGCCCCCCAGACGGAGGAAGAGACCCAGTACTTC.

V and J are TRBV5-1 and TRBJ1-2, with D hard to call. The CDR3 has 13 residues. V lost 3 bases to trimming and J lost 6 bases, with 12 bases between them. In germline, CDR1 is SGHRS, CDR2 YFSETQ. CDR3 DNA sequence: TGCGCCAGCAGCTCCGGGATGGAGAATGGCTACACCTTC. This translates into CASSSGMENGYTF.

V usage is TRBV2 and J usage is TRBJ2-7; D is ambiguous. Trimming pared 1 base from V and 1 base from J, leaving 11 bases between. In germline, CDR1 is SNHLY, CDR2 FYNNEI. The CDR3 runs 15 residues. For the CDR3, the DNA is TGTGCCAGCAGTGAAGATGGCAGTACGTCCTACGAGCAGTACTTC. Translating gives CASSEDGSTSYEQYF.

This clone occurred a few times. The rearrangement uses TRBV4-1 and TRBJ2-4; D is perhaps TRBD2 (6 bases). The CDR3 is 15 residues long. Trimming left V 3 bases short and J 7 bases short, with 16 bases between. The germline CDR1 and CDR2 sequences are MGHRA and YSYEKL. The CDR3 loop reads CASSQGTGTWNIQYF. In DNA form, the CDR3 reads TGCGCCAGCAGCCAGGGGACCGGGACTTGGAACATTCAGTACTTC.

V usage is TRBV7-2 and J usage is TRBJ2-1; TRBD2 matches 7 bases. CDR1 and CDR2 (germline): SGHTA, FQGNSA. V dropped 5 bases and J dropped 4; count of bases not matched to a gene: 11. The CDR3 is 16 amino acids. The DNA of the CDR3 is TGTGCCAGCAGCGTTGGGTGGGGGGGAAGGTACAATGAGCAGTTCTTC. Amino acids: CASSVGWGGRYNEQFF.

This sequence joins TRBV19 and TRBJ2-7; D unresolved. The V and J ends lost 5 bases and 5 bases respectively, with 22 bases between them. CDR1 and CDR2 from the germline V gene are LNHDA and SQIVND (reference sequence). The CDR3 consists of 16 residues. This CDR3 is CASSSRALDLTHEQYF. As DNA, the CDR3 is TGTGCCAGTAGTTCCCGAGCTCTAGATCTCACCCACGAGCAGTACTTC.

The V and J genes are TRBV28 and TRBJ1-5, with D perhaps matching TRBD1 (5 bases). The length of the CDR3 is 13 residues. CDR1 and CDR2 from the germline V gene are MDHEN and SYDVKM. Trimming pared 5 bases from V and 4 bases from J, leaving 9 bases between. As DNA, the CDR3 is TGTGCCAGCAGTGACGACAGAAATCAGCCCCAGCATTTT. Its protein is CASSDDRNQPQHF. The full variable domain, its missing parts supplied by reference TRBV28 and TRBJ1-5, is DVKVTQSSRYLVKRTGEKVFLECVQDMDHENMFWYRQDPGLGLRLIYFSYDVKMKEKGDIPEGYSVSREKKERFSLILESASTNQTSMYLCASSDDRNQPQHFGDGTRLSIL.

The chain recombines TRBV25-1 with TRBJ2-1; 8 positions agree with TRBD2. The ends lost 2 bases at V and 9 bases at J; junction bases unmatched: 9. CDR1 is MGHDK and CDR2 is SYGVNS in the germline V gene. The CDR3 consists of 15 residues. The chain's CDR3 is CASSEIERGGGEQFF. In nucleotides, the CDR3 is TGTGCCAGCAGTGAAATAGAACGGGGGGGAGGTGAGCAGTTCTTC.